Described below is a single T cell receptor beta chain sequence and its context. There is no known antigen for this receptor. No base qualities exist here, and no much larger clone lies one base off it. The data belong to a study of identical twins (dated by TCRdb to the mid-2010s). Concerning the study at large: TCR alpha and beta repertoires from monozygotic twins, unrelated adults of various ages and cord blood were deep-sequenced to test whether fetal clonotypes persist. To rule out contamination, the twin experiments were replicated at different times with different library preparation protocols.

Every donor was a healthy Caucasian. The twin cohort comprised three pairs of female monozygotic twins, all aged roughly 18 to 30 years. Using Miltenyi CD45RO+ enrichment and human naive T-cell isolation kits, memory (CD45RO+) and naive T cells were isolated from PBMC. Libraries came from 5' RACE. The reads were generated on an Illumina HiSeq 2000. A universal primer binding site was introduced by template switching, and a unique molecular identifier was present in the final cDNA, enabling accurate counting of TCR cDNA molecules. First-strand cDNA for TCR alpha and beta chains was synthesized from specific primers in the conserved constant-segment region. To control for contamination, each cDNA library was double barcoded with a SMART-Mk sample barcode plus Illumina barcodes. Two successive PCR steps introduced TruSeq adapter sequences along with Illumina sample barcodes. The TCR alpha and beta cDNA libraries were sequenced on the Illumina HiSeq platform using custom primers. In the source study's methods: MiGEC processed the raw reads to extract unique molecular identifiers, while MiXCR was used to determine the CDR3 positions. For each individual, recombination models were inferred using an EM algorithm with the repgenHMM and IGoR tools. Shared clonotype analysis was performed with the tcR package in R, normalizing sharing by the product of cloneset sizes. Out-of-frame nonproductive sequences were analyzed to study raw recombination free of thymic and clonal selection effects. TCRdb reprocessed the public reads (quality trimming at Q25 with fastp, clone calling with MiXCR) and kept in-frame beta chains. Each entry is one CDR3 protein sequence, shown with its most common DNA and genes. In this record, the V and J calls reflect TCRdb's handling and not the investigators' own analysis. The sample includes around 250,000 distinct CDR3 sequences, with more than 9.5% observed a single time. The top ten constitute 4% of the sample.

Broad study findings and their caveats: Fewer insertions were carried by abundant cord blood beta clonotypes; a weaker similar trend was observed in young adult naive repertoires, while no such trend was observed in memory repertoires. In beta out-of-frame sequences, excess twin sharing was weaker, because having fewer shared sequences lowered the signal-to-noise ratio. Compared with coincidental sharing between unrelated individuals, out-of-frame TCR alpha sequences shared between twins had an excess of sequences with low generation probability. In monozygotic twins, recombination models systematically underestimated out-of-frame TCR alpha sharing, but the models matched the sharing seen between unrelated individuals. Invariant T cells such as MAIT and iNKT could partly confound zero-insertion analyses, although diverse VJ usage argued against such confounding for most clonotypes. Because the same donors could not be followed over many years, the conclusions relied on cross-sectional statistical analysis.

The CDR3 holds 15 amino acids from the cysteine to the phenylalanine. The only DNA kept is the CDR3, 45 bases in frame from the first base. A distance of 5 bases separates the germline ends of V and J, which lose 2 bases and 0 bases respectively. From the germline V gene, CDR1 is SNHLY and CDR2 is FYNNEI. This same sample was also taken into another study, of yellow fever vaccine responses in identical twins. As the second paper documents: The T cell response to vaccination in identical twins was reported by the authors to appear partly convergent and partly personalized. The study precisely tracked vaccine-responding T cell clones in identical twins.

This sequence uses TRBV2 and TRBJ2-6, with the identity of the D gene unclear. Material for sequencing was memory (CD45RO+) T cells sorted from blood. The label giving this sample's cell subset or site can be read as: CD45RO+ enriched T cells. This clonotype was obtained from a woman under 30 in good health. The DNA is as follows: TGTGCCAGCAGTGAACGGCGCTCTGGGGCCAACGTCCTGACTTTC. Its translation is CASSERRSGANVLTF.